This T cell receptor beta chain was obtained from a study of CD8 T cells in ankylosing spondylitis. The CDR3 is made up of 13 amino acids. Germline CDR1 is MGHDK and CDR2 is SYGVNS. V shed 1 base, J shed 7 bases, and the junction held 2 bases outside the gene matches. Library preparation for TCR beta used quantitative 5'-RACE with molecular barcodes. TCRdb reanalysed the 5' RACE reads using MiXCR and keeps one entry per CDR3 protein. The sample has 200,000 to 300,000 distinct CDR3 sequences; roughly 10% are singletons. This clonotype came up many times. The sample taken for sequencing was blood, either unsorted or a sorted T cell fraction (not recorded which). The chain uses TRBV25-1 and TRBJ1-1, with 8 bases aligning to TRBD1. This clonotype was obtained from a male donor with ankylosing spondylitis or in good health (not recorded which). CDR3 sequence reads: CASSEWTGIEAFF. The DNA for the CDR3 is TGTGCCAGCAGTGAATGGACAGGGATTGAAGCTTTCTTT.